The rows below give T cell receptor beta chains drawn from one sample of a study of blood T cell repertoires in COVID-19. The table came from immunoSEQ multiplex PCR; TCRdb's copy has only in-frame clones and leaves some out. The sample lists tens of thousands of clones; roughly three quarters were seen once. The sequencing sample was made of peripheral blood. These receptors all come from a man between 70 and 80 years old with COVID-19, enrolled during active disease. Each CDR3 is given with its conserved first and last residue. D genes are given only for firm matches. For some rows the clone size is stated as once, few or many, or as a class when expanded; others skip it.

v_call: TRBV4-3
clone_size: .
d_call: .
j_call: TRBJ2-7
cdr3_aa: CASSSGLPGPYEQYF
cdr3_nt: TGCGCCAGCAGCTCCGGACTTCCCGGGCCCTACGAGCAGTACTTC

v_call: TRBV5-1
clone_size: .
d_call: .
j_call: TRBJ2-1
cdr3_aa: CASSLGPSGVRNEQFF
cdr3_nt: TGCGCCAGCAGCTTGGGGCCCTCGGGAGTTAGGAATGAGCAGTTCTTC

v_call: TRBV5-1
clone_size: .
d_call: TRBD1
j_call: TRBJ1-1
cdr3_aa: CASSLADRGSTFGRWTEAFF
cdr3_nt: TGCGCCAGCAGCTTGGCGGACAGGGGCAGCACTTTCGGACGCTGGACTGAAGCTTTCTTT

v_call: TRBV9
clone_size: .
d_call: .
j_call: TRBJ1-2
cdr3_aa: CASSPSGGASDFVGYTF
cdr3_nt: TGTGCCAGCAGCCCCTCTGGGGGCGCCTCTGACTTCGTAGGCTACACCTTC

v_call: TRBV6-5
clone_size: once
d_call: .
j_call: TRBJ2-2
cdr3_aa: CASSSLGGDVGELFF
cdr3_nt: TGTGCCAGCAGCAGCCTAGGGGGAGATGTCGGGGAGCTGTTTTTT

v_call: TRBV3-1/TRBV3-2
clone_size: .
d_call: .
j_call: TRBJ1-2
cdr3_aa: CASSAIPGTQGNYGYTF
cdr3_nt: TGTGCCAGCAGCGCAATCCCCGGGACACAGGGAAACTATGGCTACACCTTC

v_call: TRBV5-1
clone_size: .
d_call: .
j_call: TRBJ1-4
cdr3_aa: CASSLGAGVAEKLFF
cdr3_nt: TGCGCCAGCAGCTTGGGAGCAGGGGTTGCCGAAAAACTGTTTTTT

v_call: TRBV28
clone_size: once
d_call: .
j_call: TRBJ1-1
cdr3_aa: CASRKWGENIEAFF
cdr3_nt: TGTGCCAGCAGAAAATGGGGGGAGAACATTGAAGCTTTCTTT

v_call: TRBV28
clone_size: once
d_call: .
j_call: TRBJ1-4
cdr3_aa: CASSFGTGTGSEEKLFF
cdr3_nt: TGTGCCAGCAGTTTTGGTACAGGGACGGGGAGCGAGGAAAAACTGTTTTTT

v_call: TRBV9
clone_size: .
d_call: .
j_call: TRBJ1-3
cdr3_aa: CASSVGAGSGNTIYF
cdr3_nt: TGTGCCAGCAGCGTAGGGGCAGGGTCTGGAAACACCATATATTTT

v_call: TRBV29-1
clone_size: few
d_call: TRBD2
j_call: TRBJ2-3
cdr3_aa: CSVEGGLAGGGTQYF
cdr3_nt: TGCAGCGTTGAAGGGGGTTTAGCGGGAGGAGGTACGCAGTATTTT

v_call: TRBV20-1
clone_size: .
d_call: TRBD2
j_call: TRBJ2-5
cdr3_aa: CSPRGGGTQYF
cdr3_nt: TGCAGCCCCCGGGGGGGCGGGACCCAGTACTTC

v_call: TRBV7-9
clone_size: .
d_call: TRBD1
j_call: TRBJ1-1
cdr3_aa: CASSLAYGTENTEAFF
cdr3_nt: TGTGCCAGCAGCTTAGCCTACGGGACAGAGAACACTGAAGCTTTCTTT

v_call: TRBV6-5
clone_size: .
d_call: .
j_call: TRBJ2-3
cdr3_aa: CASSRQGTDTQYF
cdr3_nt: TGTGCCAGCAGCCGGCAGGGAACAGATACGCAGTATTTT

v_call: TRBV7-9
clone_size: .
d_call: .
j_call: TRBJ1-2
cdr3_aa: CASSLETGPGYGYTF
cdr3_nt: TGTGCCAGCAGCCTCGAGACAGGCCCAGGCTATGGCTACACCTTC

v_call: TRBV9
clone_size: .
d_call: TRBD2
j_call: TRBJ2-7
cdr3_aa: CASSVAASGSYEQYF
cdr3_nt: TGTGCCAGCAGCGTAGCGGCTAGCGGCTCCTACGAGCAGTACTTC

v_call: TRBV3-1/TRBV3-2
clone_size: once
d_call: .
j_call: TRBJ1-1
cdr3_aa: CASSQRGKLNTEAFF
cdr3_nt: TGTGCCAGCAGCCAAAGAGGCAAATTGAACACTGAAGCTTTCTTT

v_call: TRBV27
clone_size: once
d_call: .
j_call: TRBJ2-6
cdr3_aa: CASRARAGVLISGANVLTF
cdr3_nt: TGTGCCAGCAGAGCCCGGGCAGGGGTTCTCATCTCTGGGGCCAACGTCCTGACTTTC

v_call: TRBV7-3
clone_size: few
d_call: TRBD2
j_call: TRBJ2-7
cdr3_aa: CASSTSGGSYEQYF
cdr3_nt: TGTGCCAGCAGCACCTCCGGGGGGAGCTACGAGCAGTACTTC

v_call: TRBV19
clone_size: .
d_call: TRBD1
j_call: TRBJ2-1
cdr3_aa: CASSNPPGQGLNEQFF
cdr3_nt: TGTGCCAGTAGTAACCCCCCCGGACAGGGGTTGAATGAGCAGTTCTTC

v_call: TRBV3-1/TRBV3-2
clone_size: .
d_call: TRBD2
j_call: TRBJ2-1
cdr3_aa: CASSLAGGSSYNEQFF
cdr3_nt: TGTGCCAGCAGCCTCGCGGGCGGGAGTTCCTACAATGAGCAGTTCTTC

v_call: TRBV9
clone_size: .
d_call: .
j_call: TRBJ2-1
cdr3_aa: CASSVAGGTYNEQFF
cdr3_nt: TGTGCCAGCAGCGTAGCTGGGGGGACCTACAATGAGCAGTTCTTC

v_call: TRBV6-5
clone_size: .
d_call: TRBD2
j_call: TRBJ2-3
cdr3_aa: CASSYEREGPDTQYF
cdr3_nt: TGTGCCAGCAGTTACGAGCGGGAGGGCCCAGATACGCAGTATTTT

v_call: TRBV29-1
clone_size: .
d_call: .
j_call: TRBJ2-2
cdr3_aa: CSVAPGSNTGELFF
cdr3_nt: TGCAGCGTTGCCCCGGGATCGAACACCGGGGAGCTGTTTTTT

v_call: TRBV30
clone_size: .
d_call: .
j_call: TRBJ1-5
cdr3_aa: CAWGRSSNQPQHF
cdr3_nt: TGTGCCTGGGGGAGATCTAGCAATCAGCCCCAGCATTTT

v_call: TRBV5-1
clone_size: .
d_call: .
j_call: TRBJ2-3
cdr3_aa: CASSPGGPGTDTQYF
cdr3_nt: TGCGCCAGCAGCCCCGGAGGGCCAGGCACAGATACGCAGTATTTT

v_call: TRBV7-2
clone_size: .
d_call: .
j_call: TRBJ2-7
cdr3_aa: CASSQNTASYEQYF
cdr3_nt: TGTGCCAGCAGCCAAAACACAGCCTCCTACGAGCAGTACTTC

v_call: TRBV7-2
clone_size: .
d_call: TRBD2
j_call: TRBJ2-1
cdr3_aa: CASSLGGRAMDEQFF
cdr3_nt: TGTGCCAGCAGCTTAGGCGGGAGGGCCATGGATGAGCAGTTCTTC

v_call: TRBV11-2
clone_size: .
d_call: .
j_call: TRBJ1-2
cdr3_aa: CASSSPRQYGYTF
cdr3_nt: TGTGCCAGCAGTTCGCCACGACAGTACGGCTACACCTTC

v_call: TRBV28
clone_size: .
d_call: TRBD2
j_call: TRBJ2-1
cdr3_aa: CASSLQAGVNEQFF
cdr3_nt: TGTGCCAGCAGTTTACAGGCGGGAGTAAATGAGCAGTTCTTC

v_call: TRBV19
clone_size: many
d_call: .
j_call: TRBJ1-5
cdr3_aa: CATRALSGGIQPQHF
cdr3_nt: TGTGCCACCCGTGCTCTATCGGGAGGGATTCAGCCCCAGCATTTT

v_call: TRBV24-1
clone_size: .
d_call: TRBD2
j_call: TRBJ2-3
cdr3_aa: CATSDSGLAVDTQYF
cdr3_nt: TGTGCCACCAGTGACTCCGGACTAGCTGTGGATACGCAGTATTTT

v_call: TRBV7-2
clone_size: .
d_call: .
j_call: TRBJ1-6
cdr3_aa: CASSPLNRASPLHF
cdr3_nt: TGTGCCAGCAGCCCATTAAACAGGGCCTCACCCCTCCACTTT

v_call: TRBV28
clone_size: .
d_call: .
j_call: TRBJ1-1
cdr3_aa: CASSLMREAFF
cdr3_nt: TGTGCCAGCAGTTTAATGCGAGAAGCTTTCTTT

v_call: TRBV7-9
clone_size: .
d_call: TRBD1
j_call: TRBJ1-1
cdr3_aa: CASSFSGTGRVTEAFF
cdr3_nt: TGTGCCAGCAGCTTCAGTGGGACAGGGCGGGTCACTGAAGCTTTCTTT